This T cell receptor (beta chain) was retrieved from a study of cytomegalovirus exposure and HLA in healthy donors. In the PCR, 60 Vbeta and 13 Jbeta primers were used. The table came from immunoSEQ multiplex PCR; TCRdb's copy has only in-frame clones and leaves some out. The table lists 130,000 to 150,000 clones, 75% to 90% of them singletons. Germline V gene data show CDR1 as SNHLY and CDR2 as FYNNEI. There are 13 residues in the CDR3. The trim removed 6 bases at V and 15 bases at J, leaving 5 bases unmatched. The receptor was isolated from a woman aged 25-40 years in good health and CMV-seronegative. The J gene is TRBJ2-1, the V gene TRBV2; 16 bases are shared with TRBD2. The specimen was PBMCs. The CDR3 DNA reads as TGTGCCAGCAGCGGGACTAGCGGGAGGGCCCCGTTCTTC. Protein: CASSGTSGRAPFF. Filled out from reference TRBV2 and TRBJ2-1, the complete variable domain reads EPEVTQTPSHQVTQMGQEVILRCVPISNHLYFYWYRQILGQKVEFLVSFYNNEISEKSEIFDDQFSVERPDGSNFTLKIRSTKLEDSAMYFCASSGTSGRAPFFGPGTRLTVL.